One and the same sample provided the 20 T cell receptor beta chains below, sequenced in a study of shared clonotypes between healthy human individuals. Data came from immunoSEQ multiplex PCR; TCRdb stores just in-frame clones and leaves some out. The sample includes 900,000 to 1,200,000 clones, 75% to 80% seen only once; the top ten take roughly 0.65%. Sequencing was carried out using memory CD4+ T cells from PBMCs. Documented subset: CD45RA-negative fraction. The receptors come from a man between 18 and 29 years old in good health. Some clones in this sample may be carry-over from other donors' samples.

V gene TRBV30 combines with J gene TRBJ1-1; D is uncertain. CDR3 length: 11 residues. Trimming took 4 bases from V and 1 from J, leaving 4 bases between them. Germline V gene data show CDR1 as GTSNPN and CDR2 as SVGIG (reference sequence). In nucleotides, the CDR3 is TGTGCCTGGATAGGGAACACTGAAGCTTTCTTT. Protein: CAWIGNTEAFF. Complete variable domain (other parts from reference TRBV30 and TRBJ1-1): SQTIHQWPATLVQPVGSPLSLECTVEGTSNPNLYWYRQAAGRGLQLLFYSVGIGQISSEVPQNLSASRPQDRQFILSSKKLLLSDSGFYLCAWIGNTEAFFGQGTRLTVV.

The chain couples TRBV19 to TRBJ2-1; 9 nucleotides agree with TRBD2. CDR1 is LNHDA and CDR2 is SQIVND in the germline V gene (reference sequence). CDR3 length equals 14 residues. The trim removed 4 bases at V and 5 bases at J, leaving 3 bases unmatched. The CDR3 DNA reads TGTGCCAGTAGTAGGGCTAGCGGGAACAATGAGCAGTTCTTC. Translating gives CASSRASGNNEQFF.

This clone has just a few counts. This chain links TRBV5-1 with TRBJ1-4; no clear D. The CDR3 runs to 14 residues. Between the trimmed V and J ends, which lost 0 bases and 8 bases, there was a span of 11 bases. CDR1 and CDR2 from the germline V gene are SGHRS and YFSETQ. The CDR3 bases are TGCGCCAGCAGCTTGGGGCAGTCAGGCGAAAAACTGTTTTTT. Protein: CASSLGQSGEKLFF.

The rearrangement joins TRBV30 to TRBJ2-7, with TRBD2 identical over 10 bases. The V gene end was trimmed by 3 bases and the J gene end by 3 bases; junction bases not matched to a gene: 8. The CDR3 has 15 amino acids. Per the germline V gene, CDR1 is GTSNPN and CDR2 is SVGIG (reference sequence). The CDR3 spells CAWRAYGTSDYEQYF. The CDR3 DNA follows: TGTGCCTGGAGGGCTTATGGGACTAGCGACTACGAGCAGTACTTC.

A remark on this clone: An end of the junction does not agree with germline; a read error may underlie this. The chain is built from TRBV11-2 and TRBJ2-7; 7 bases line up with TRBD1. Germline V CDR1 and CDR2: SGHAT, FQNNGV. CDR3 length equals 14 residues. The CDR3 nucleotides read TGTGCCACCAGCCGGGTCAGGGGGATCTACGAGCAGTACTTC. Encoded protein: CATSRVRGIYEQYF.

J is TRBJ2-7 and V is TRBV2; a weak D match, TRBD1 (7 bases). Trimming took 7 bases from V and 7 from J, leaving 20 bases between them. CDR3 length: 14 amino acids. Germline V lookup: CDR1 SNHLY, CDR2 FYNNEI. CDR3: CASTDIAGGGEQYF. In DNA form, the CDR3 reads TGTGCCAGCACCGACATAGCAGGGGGAGGAGAGCAGTACTTC.

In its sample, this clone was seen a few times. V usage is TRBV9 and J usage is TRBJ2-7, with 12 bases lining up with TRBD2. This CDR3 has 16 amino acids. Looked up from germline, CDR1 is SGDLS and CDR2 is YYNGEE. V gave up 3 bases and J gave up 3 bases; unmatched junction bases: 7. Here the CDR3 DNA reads TGTGCCAGCAGCGCCTCCGGGACTAGCGGGTTCTACGAGCAGTACTTC. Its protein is CASSASGTSGFYEQYF.

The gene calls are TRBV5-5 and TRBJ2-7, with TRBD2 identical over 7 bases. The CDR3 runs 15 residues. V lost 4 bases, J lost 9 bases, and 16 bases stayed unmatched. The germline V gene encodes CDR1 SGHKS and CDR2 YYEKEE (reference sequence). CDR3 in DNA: TGTGCCAGCAGCGGCTATTCCGGGGGGTTCCATCCGCAGTACTTC. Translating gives CASSGYSGGFHPQYF. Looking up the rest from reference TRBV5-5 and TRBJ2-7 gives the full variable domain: DAGVTQSPTHLIKTRGQQVTLRCSPISGHKSVSWYQQVLGQGPQFIFQYYEKEERGRGNFPDRFSARQFPNYSSELNVNALLLGDSALYLCASSGYSGGFHPQYFGPGTRLTVT.

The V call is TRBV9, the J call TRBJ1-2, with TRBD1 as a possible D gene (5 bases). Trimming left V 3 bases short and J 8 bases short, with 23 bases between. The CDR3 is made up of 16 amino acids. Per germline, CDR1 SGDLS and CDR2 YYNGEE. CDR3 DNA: TGTGCCAGCAGCGCCCTGGGGCAGGGATCCCCTTACGGCTACACCTTC. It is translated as CASSALGQGSPYGYTF.

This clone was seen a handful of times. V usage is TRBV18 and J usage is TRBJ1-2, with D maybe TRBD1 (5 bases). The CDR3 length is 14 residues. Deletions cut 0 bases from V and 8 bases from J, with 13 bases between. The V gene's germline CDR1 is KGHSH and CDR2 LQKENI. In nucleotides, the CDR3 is TGTGCCAGCTCACCACCGGAACAGGCCGAGGGCTACACCTTC. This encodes CASSPPEQAEGYTF. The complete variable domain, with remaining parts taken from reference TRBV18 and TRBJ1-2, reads NAGVMQNPRHLVRRRGQEARLRCSPMKGHSHVYWYRQLPEEGLKFMVYLQKENIIDESGMPKERFSAEFPKEGPSILRIQQVVRGDSAAYFCASSPPEQAEGYTFGSGTRLTVV.

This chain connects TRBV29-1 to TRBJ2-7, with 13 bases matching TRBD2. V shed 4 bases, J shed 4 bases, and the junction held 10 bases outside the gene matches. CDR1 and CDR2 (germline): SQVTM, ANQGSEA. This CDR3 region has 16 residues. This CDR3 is CSVGLRGLAGMYEQYF. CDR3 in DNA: TGCAGCGTTGGATTAAGGGGACTAGCGGGAATGTACGAGCAGTACTTC.

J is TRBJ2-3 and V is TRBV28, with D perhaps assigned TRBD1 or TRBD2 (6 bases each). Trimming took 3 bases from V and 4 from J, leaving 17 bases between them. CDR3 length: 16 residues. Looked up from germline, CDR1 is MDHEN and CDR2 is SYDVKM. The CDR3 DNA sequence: TGTGCCAGCAGTTTCCGGGGGCCAGGGTTATCAGATACGCAGTATTTT. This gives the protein CASSFRGPGLSDTQYF.

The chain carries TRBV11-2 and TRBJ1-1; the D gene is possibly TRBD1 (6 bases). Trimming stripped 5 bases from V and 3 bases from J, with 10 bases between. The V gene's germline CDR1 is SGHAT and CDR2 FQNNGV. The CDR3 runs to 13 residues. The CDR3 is CASSAQGYTEAFF. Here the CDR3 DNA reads TGTGCCAGCAGCGCACAGGGCTACACTGAAGCTTTCTTT.

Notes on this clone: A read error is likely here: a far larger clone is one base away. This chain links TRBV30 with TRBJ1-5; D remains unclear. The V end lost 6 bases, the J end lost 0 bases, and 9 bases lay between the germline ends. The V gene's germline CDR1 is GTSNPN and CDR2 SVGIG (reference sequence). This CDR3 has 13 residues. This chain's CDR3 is CACSSDSNQPQHF. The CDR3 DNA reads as TGTGCCTGTAGTTCGGATAGCAATCAGCCCCAGCATTTT.

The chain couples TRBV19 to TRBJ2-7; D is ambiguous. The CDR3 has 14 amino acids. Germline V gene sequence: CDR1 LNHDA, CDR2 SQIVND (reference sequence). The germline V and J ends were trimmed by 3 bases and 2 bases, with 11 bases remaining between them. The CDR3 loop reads CASSIATVTYEQYF. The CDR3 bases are TGTGCCAGTAGTATCGCGACGGTTACCTACGAGCAGTACTTC.

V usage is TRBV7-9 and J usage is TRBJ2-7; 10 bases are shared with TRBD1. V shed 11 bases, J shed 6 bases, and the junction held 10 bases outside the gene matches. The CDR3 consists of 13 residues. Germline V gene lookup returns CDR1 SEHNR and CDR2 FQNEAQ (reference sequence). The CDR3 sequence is CAGGRDRGREQYF. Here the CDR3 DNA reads TGTGCCGGGGGCCGGGACAGGGGCCGCGAGCAGTACTTC.

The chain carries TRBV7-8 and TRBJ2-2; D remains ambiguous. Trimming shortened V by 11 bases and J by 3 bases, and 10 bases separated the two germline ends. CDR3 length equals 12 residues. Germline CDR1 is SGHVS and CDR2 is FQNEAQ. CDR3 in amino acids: CAVNYYTGELFF. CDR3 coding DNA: TGTGCCGTAAACTACTACACCGGGGAGCTGTTTTTT.

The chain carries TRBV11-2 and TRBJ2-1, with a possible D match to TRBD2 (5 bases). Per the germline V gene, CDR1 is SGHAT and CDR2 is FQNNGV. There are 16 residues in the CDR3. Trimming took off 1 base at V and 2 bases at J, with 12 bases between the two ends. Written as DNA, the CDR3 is TGTGCCAGCAGCTTAGCACGGACTCCTACCTACAATGAGCAGTTCTTC. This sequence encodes CASSLARTPTYNEQFF.

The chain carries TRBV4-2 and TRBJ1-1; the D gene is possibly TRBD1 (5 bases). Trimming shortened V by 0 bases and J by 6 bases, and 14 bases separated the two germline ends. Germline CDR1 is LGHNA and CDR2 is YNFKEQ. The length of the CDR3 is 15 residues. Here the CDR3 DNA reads TGTGCCAGCAGCCAAGAGGAAGGGGTTTGGGCTGAAGCTTTCTTT. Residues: CASSQEEGVWAEAFF.

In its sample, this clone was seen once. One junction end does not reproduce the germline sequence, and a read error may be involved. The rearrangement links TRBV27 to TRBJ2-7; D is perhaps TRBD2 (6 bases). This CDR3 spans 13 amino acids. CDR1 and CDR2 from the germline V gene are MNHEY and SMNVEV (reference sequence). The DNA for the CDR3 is TGTGCCAGCAGTACCTGGACCCAGACTAGGCCTAACTTC. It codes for CASSTWTQTRPNF.